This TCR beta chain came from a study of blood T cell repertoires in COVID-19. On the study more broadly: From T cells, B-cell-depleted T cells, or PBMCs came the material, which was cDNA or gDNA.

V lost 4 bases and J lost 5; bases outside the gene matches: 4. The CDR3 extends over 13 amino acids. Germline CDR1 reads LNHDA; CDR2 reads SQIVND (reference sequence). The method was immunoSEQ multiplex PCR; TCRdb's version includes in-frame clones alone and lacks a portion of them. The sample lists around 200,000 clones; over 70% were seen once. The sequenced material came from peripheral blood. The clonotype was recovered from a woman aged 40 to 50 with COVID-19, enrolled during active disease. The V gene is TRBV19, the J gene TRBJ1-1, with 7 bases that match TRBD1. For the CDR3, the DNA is TGTGCCAGTAGTAGCCTCAGGGGGACTGAAGCTTTCTTT. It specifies CASSSLRGTEAFF.